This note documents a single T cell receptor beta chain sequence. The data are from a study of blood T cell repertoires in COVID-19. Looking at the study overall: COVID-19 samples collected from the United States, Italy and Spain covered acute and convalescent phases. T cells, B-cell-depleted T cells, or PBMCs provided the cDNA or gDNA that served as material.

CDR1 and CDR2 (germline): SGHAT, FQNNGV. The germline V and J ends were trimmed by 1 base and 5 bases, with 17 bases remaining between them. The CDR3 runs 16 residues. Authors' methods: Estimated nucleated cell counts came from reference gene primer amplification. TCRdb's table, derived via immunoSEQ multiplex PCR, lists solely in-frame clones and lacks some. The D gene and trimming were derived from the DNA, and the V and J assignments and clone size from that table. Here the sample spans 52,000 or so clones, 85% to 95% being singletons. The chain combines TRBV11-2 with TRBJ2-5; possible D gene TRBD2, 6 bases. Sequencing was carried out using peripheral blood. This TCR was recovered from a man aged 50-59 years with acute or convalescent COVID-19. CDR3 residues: CASSLGFGRSSETQYF. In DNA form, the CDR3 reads TGTGCCAGCAGCTTAGGATTCGGGAGAAGTAGTGAGACCCAGTACTTC.